This T cell receptor beta chain was sequenced for a study of blood T cell repertoires in COVID-19 (dated by TCRdb to the early 2020s). The study in broad terms: Collaborator samples came from the United States, Italy and Spain and covered acute and convalescent phases of COVID-19. The samples were drawn from the first 160 participants of the ongoing ImmuneRACE study and from 1,254 subjects provided by 6 global collaborators. Sample metadata almost always included a de-identified subject ID, COVID-19 status, age in years and sex. The prospective study material was composed of cDNA or gDNA derived from T cells, B-cell-depleted T cells, or PBMCs. Subjects who had been exposed to COVID-19, were actively infected with it, or had recovered from it provided the deeply sampled blood TCRbeta repertoires that made up the dataset. The repertoires were released in a freely available public database meant as a resource for research on the immune response to SARS-CoV-2. Where available, HLA class I and class II types were obtained from metadata supplied by the sample provider rather than from assay-based typing. General study outcomes and caveats: How much clinical and demographic metadata was included differed by source and by participant, and the metadata was provided uncurated.

Another Seattle source contributed samples from volunteer blood donors who had recovered from COVID-19. Whole blood was collected in K2EDTA tubes by collaborating institutions according to the institutions' own protocols. For TCRbeta analysis, collaborator samples were shipped as frozen whole blood, as isolated PBMCs, or as DNA extracted from either sample type. TCRbeta CDR3 regions were amplified from genomic DNA by means of the immunoSEQ Assay, a bias-controlled multiplex PCR. In the original analysis: The number of nucleated cells in each sample was estimated from the amplification of reference gene primers within the assay. To quantify the absolute abundance of each unique TCRbeta CDR3 rearrangement, sequence reads were collapsed and filtered. For each sample, productive Simpson clonality was calculated as the square root of Simpson's diversity index across productive rearrangements. The table was pulled from immuneACCESS by TCRdb, which kept in-frame rearrangements only. Such tables lose some clones; where checked, under half of the loss comes from unresolved V genes, and the rest has no known cause. The V and J calls and clone size were taken over from that table, and D and trimming were inferred from the DNA. For this sample the table gives hundreds of thousands of clones, of which roughly 87% were detected only once. Together, the top ten hold 2% to 2.5% of the sample.

Trimming accounts for 4 bases at V and 5 bases at J, while the number of junction bases matched to no gene is 5. CDR1 is given as SGHVS and CDR2 as FQNEAQ, both from the germline V gene. The CDR3 runs 15 residues from the cysteine to the phenylalanine. The sequence is cut down to CDR3 DNA, 45 bases in frame from base 1. Compared with the rest of its sample, this clone is medium-sized (0.01 to 0.1%). The antigen this receptor binds is unknown. One base away there is no much larger clone; base qualities are not given. The clonotype originates from a woman between 45 and 65 years old who had recovered from COVID-19. The chain employs TRBV7-8 and TRBJ2-1, with 10 bases matching TRBD2. The sample consisted of peripheral blood. The DNA sequence is as follows: TGTGCCAGCAGCTCCGGGACTAGCGCTAACAATGAGCAGTTCTTC. This encodes CASSSGTSANNEQFF.